This T cell receptor beta chain came from a study of blood T cell repertoires in COVID-19 (dated by TCRdb to 2020 to 2021). General notes on the study: Samples from collaborators originated in the United States, Italy and Spain and spanned both the acute and convalescent phases of COVID-19. The material from the prospective study consisted of cDNA or gDNA derived from T cells, B-cell-depleted T cells, or PBMCs. The dataset comprised deeply sampled blood TCRbeta repertoires from subjects exposed to, actively infected with, or recovered from COVID-19. A freely available public database, intended as a resource for researchers studying the immune response to SARS-CoV-2, is where the repertoires were released. The samples were drawn from the first 160 participants of the ongoing ImmuneRACE study and from 1,254 subjects provided by 6 global collaborators. The sample metadata nearly always contained a de-identified subject ID, COVID-19 status, age in years and sex. Where available, HLA class I and class II types were obtained from metadata supplied by the sample provider rather than from assay-based typing.

Results the study describes overall, beyond this receptor: Clinical and demographic metadata were provided uncurated, with the amount varying by source and participant.

Points on this clone: Its specific antigen is unknown. No per-base quality is available; no much larger clone lies one base away.

V is cut back by 0 bases and J by 9 bases, with 14 bases in the junction unmatched. As encoded in the germline V gene, CDR1 is SGHRS while CDR2 is YFSETQ. The CDR3 holds 17 amino acids from the cysteine to the phenylalanine. Only CDR3 DNA is held: 51 bases, read in frame from base 1. TCRbeta CDR3 regions were amplified from genomic DNA by means of the immunoSEQ Assay, a bias-controlled multiplex PCR. In the authors' own workflow: The number of nucleated cells in each sample was estimated from the amplification of reference gene primers within the assay. To quantify the absolute abundance of each unique TCRbeta CDR3 rearrangement, sequence reads were collapsed and filtered. Productive Simpson clonality was computed per sample as the square root of Simpson's diversity index over productive rearrangements. Not all clones reach the TCRdb copy of this immuneACCESS table, which keeps in-frame sequences only. Checked studies attribute under half of the gap to unresolved V genes and leave the rest unexplained. V, J and clone size were drawn from that table, and D and trimming were deduced from the DNA. The sample has more than 80,000 clones on record, about 70% of them singletons. Together, the top ten hold about 22% of the sample.

Whole blood was collected in K2EDTA tubes by collaborating institutions according to the institutions' own protocols. For TCRbeta analysis, collaborators shipped samples in one of three forms: frozen whole blood, isolated PBMCs, or DNA extracted from either of those sample types. The material sequenced was peripheral blood. The rearrangement joined TRBV5-1 to TRBJ2-1; a stretch of 8 junction bases matches TRBD1. The receptor was isolated from a woman in her sixties in a cohort sampled during active or convalescent COVID-19. The base sequence is TGCGCCAGCAGCTTGGCCGGGCAGGGGGCAGGTAGAGGTGAGCAGTTCTTC. Its protein product is CASSLAGQGAGRGEQFF.